This entry is about one T cell receptor (beta chain). Its antigen is not known. Time point of the sample: week 23, last vaccination. Doses of 300 ug of mutant IDH1 20-mer peptide were given with topical imiquimod. The sample comes from a study of a mutant IDH1 vaccine in newly diagnosed glioma. About the research overall: The treated group averaged approximately 42 years old and was roughly 62% male, about 40% female.

The germline gives CDR1 SNHLY, CDR2 FYNNEI. The CDR3 runs to 13 residues. Trimming stripped 6 bases from V and 4 bases from J, with 12 bases between. Study-level points and caveats: The occurrence of vaccine-induced immune responses was seen in over 90% of patients.

The table came from immunoSEQ multiplex PCR; TCRdb's copy has only in-frame clones and leaves some out. The sample has about 60,000 clones, 80% to 90% seen once. The gene calls are TRBV2 and TRBJ2-5; D call uncertain. The TCR sequence derives from a man aged 35 to 55 with glioma. The sequencing used PBMCs, collected from a glioma patient whose treatment included an IDH1 peptide vaccine. The CDR3 region is CASRKNPGETQYF. DNA for the CDR3: TGTGCCAGCAGAAAGAACCCCGGAGAGACCCAGTACTTC.